A single T cell receptor beta chain is shown here with its context. Its antigen is still unknown. Those with chemo-refractory metastatic non-small-cell lung cancer were treated with focal radiation combined with CTLA-4 blockade using ipilimumab. The data derive from a study of radiotherapy plus CTLA-4 blockade in lung cancer. Clones were read by immunoSEQ multiplex PCR, and TCRdb kept only the in-frame ones, dropping some. The sample has roughly 54,000 clones; 84% are singletons. The study, taken as a whole, reports: Expansion of tumor-derived TCR clones was observed in blood after radiotherapy plus ipilimumab.

This CDR3 has 15 amino acids. The V segment lost 6 bases and the J segment 5 bases; nucleotides outside the gene matches: 6. Germline V gene data show CDR1 as MNHEY and CDR2 as SVGAGI. The chain uses TRBV6-5 and TRBJ2-1, with TRBD2 matching over 11 bases. The sequences come from peripheral blood, collected from a patient treated with radiotherapy plus ipilimumab. The TCR originated in a human donor with non-small cell lung cancer whose response to radiotherapy plus ipilimumab could not be evaluated. The CDR3 bases are TGTGCCAGCAGCCGATGGGGACTAGCGGACAATGAGCAGTTCTTC. Translated, it gives CASSRWGLADNEQFF.